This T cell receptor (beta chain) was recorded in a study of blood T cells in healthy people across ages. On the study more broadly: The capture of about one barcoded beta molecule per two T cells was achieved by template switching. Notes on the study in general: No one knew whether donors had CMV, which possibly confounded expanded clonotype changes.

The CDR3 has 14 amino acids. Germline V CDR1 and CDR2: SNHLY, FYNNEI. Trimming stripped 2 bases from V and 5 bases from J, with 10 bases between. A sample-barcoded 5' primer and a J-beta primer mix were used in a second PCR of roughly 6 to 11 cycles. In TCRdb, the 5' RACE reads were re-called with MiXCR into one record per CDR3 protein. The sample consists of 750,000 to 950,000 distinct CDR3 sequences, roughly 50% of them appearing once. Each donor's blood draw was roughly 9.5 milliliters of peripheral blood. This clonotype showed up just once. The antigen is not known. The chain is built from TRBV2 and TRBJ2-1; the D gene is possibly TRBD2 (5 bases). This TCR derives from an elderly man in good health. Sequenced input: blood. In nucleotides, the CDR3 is TGTGCCAGCAGTGAAAACGCTAGCCACAATGAGCAGTTCTTC. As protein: CASSENASHNEQFF.